This T cell receptor (beta chain) was identified in a study of shared clonotypes between healthy human individuals. Findings and caveats of the study: Clonotypes which were not shared had lower generation probabilities than clonotypes that all four donors shared.

CD45RO-negative CD8 cells positively selected for CCR7 made up the naive population, which excluded terminally differentiated effector memory CD45RA+ cells. Deletions cut 1 base from V and 6 bases from J, with 12 bases between. CDR3 length: 15 residues. CDR1 and CDR2 from the germline V gene are MGHRA and YSYEKL. The assay was immunoSEQ multiplex PCR, and TCRdb's table has in-frame clones only and misses some. The data contain nearly 2 million clones, about 95% of them singletons. As concerns this clone: Its specificity is not known.

This TCR came from a man younger than 35 in good health. This chain uses TRBV4-1 with TRBJ2-2; weak D call: TRBD1 (6 bases). The source material was naive CD8+ T cells sorted from blood. CDR3 nucleotides: TGCGCCAGCAGCCAAGTTCAGGGGTTGGCCGGGGAGCTGTTTTTT. Its translation is CASSQVQGLAGELFF.